This TCR beta chain appears in the sequencing data of a study of T-cell reconstitution after alpha-beta-depleted transplantation in children. Study-level points and caveats: Newly produced T cells mostly accounted for T-cell counts and diversity one year post-transplant.

The CDR3 covers 15 residues. The V gene's germline CDR1 is MDHEN and CDR2 SYDVKM. With V trimmed by 6 bases and J by 7 bases, 12 bases remained unmatched. Unique molecular identifiers were incorporated into the prepared TCRbeta library. Via MiXCR, TCRdb re-called the PCR reads, giving one row per CDR3 protein. This table holds about 290,000 distinct CDR3 sequences, less than 9.5% found once. With regard to this clonotype: What it binds is unknown.

The sequences come from peripheral blood, collected 360 days after TCRalphabeta/CD19-depleted stem cell transplant. This chain connects TRBV28 to TRBJ2-5; TRBD2 agrees at 9 bases. The clonotype comes from a female patient between 2 and 15 years old who had a stem cell transplant for Fanconi anemia, so the T cells may come from the graft donor. CDR3 in DNA: TGTGCCAGCAGCACCATAGCGGGGGCCTCTGTGACCCAGTACTTC. Its translation is CASSTIAGASVTQYF.